These 5 T cell receptor beta chains came from one sample sequenced in a study of T-cell memory formation after mild COVID-19. MiXCR, run by TCRdb on the 5' RACE reads, gives a single entry per CDR3 protein. The sample includes around 300,000 distinct CDR3 sequences, roughly 13% of them seen just once. The sample taken for sequencing was PBMCs or a T cell subset sorted from them (not recorded which). The receptors stem from a man between 18 and 29 years old who had mild COVID-19 (a few samples of this study predate the infection). Cell type and time point are not known.

A few counts support this clonotype. The rearrangement links TRBV7-2 to TRBJ2-1; D unclear. The CDR3 has 16 amino acids. Germline values: CDR1 SGHTA, CDR2 FQGNSA. Trimming took 1 base from V and 3 from J, leaving 13 bases between them. For the CDR3, the DNA is TGTGCCAGCAGCTTAGGCCGCTCCATACTCTACAATGAGCAGTTCTTC. It translates to CASSLGRSILYNEQFF.

The chain couples TRBV6-6 to TRBJ2-5; 9 bases are shared with TRBD2. The trim removed 6 bases at V and 2 bases at J, leaving 7 bases unmatched. This CDR3 region has 15 residues. Germline V gene data show CDR1 as MNHNY and CDR2 as SVGAGI (reference sequence). CDR3 residues: CASRPRLAVQETQYF. In DNA, the CDR3 is TGTGCCAGCAGGCCTCGACTAGCGGTTCAAGAGACCCAGTACTTC.

The rearrangement uses TRBV9 and TRBJ2-3; TRBD2 aligns across 11 bases. Per germline, CDR1 SGDLS and CDR2 YYNGEE. This CDR3 spans 16 amino acids. Trimming removed 4 bases from V and 5 bases from J; junction bases left unmatched: 9. CDR3 region: CASSTSSGGVKDTQYF. In nucleotides, the CDR3 is TGTGCCAGCAGCACCAGTAGCGGGGGGGTTAAAGATACGCAGTATTTT.

J is TRBJ1-5 and V is TRBV12-3 or TRBV12-4; D is unresolved. The CDR3 length is 15 residues. V shed 2 bases and J shed 3 bases, with 11 bases lying between them. DNA of the CDR3: TGTGCCAGCAGTTTAAGTTGGCCTTTCAATCAGCCCCAGCATTTT. This sequence encodes CASSLSWPFNQPQHF.

The V gene is TRBV18, the J gene TRBJ1-1; D is ambiguous. The germline V and J ends were trimmed by 4 bases and 2 bases, with 8 bases remaining between them. The CDR3 has 13 residues. Looked up from germline, CDR1 is KGHSH and CDR2 is LQKENI. The CDR3 here is CASSRESNTEAFF. In DNA, the CDR3 is TGTGCCAGCTCACGGGAATCAAACACTGAAGCTTTCTTT.